These 29 T cell receptor beta chains were all obtained from the same sample, sequenced in a study of blood T cell repertoires in COVID-19. Data came from immunoSEQ multiplex PCR; TCRdb stores just in-frame clones and leaves some out. The sample has around 200,000 clones, 65% to 85% seen once. Sequenced material: PBMCs or T cells enriched from blood (not recorded which). These TCRs come from a woman aged 40 to 55 with acute COVID-19.

This clone was seen a handful of times. The chain joins TRBV21-1 to TRBJ2-1; TRBD2 was called by the table and not checked on the DNA. TRBV21-1 is noted as a pseudogene. The CDR3 has 14 amino acids. Here the CDR3 DNA reads TGTGCCAGCAGCAAAGGTGTCTATACGAATGAGCAGTTCTTC. This sequence encodes CASSKGVYTNEQFF.

This clone is a singleton in its sample. The chain links TRBV5-1 to TRBJ2-7; possible D gene TRBD1, 6 bases. CDR1 and CDR2 from the germline V gene are SGHRS and YFSETQ. This CDR3 has 15 residues. V was trimmed by 3 bases and J by 5 bases, leaving 18 bases between them. CDR3 coding DNA: TGCGCCAGCAGCTCCTCTTCACAGGGCCTTAACGAGCAGTACTTC. Protein: CASSSSSQGLNEQYF. Based on the CDR3 plus reference TRBV5-1 and TRBJ2-7, the full variable domain is KAGVTQTPRYLIKTRGQQVTLSCSPISGHRSVSWYQQTPGQGLQFLFEYFSETQRNKGNFPGRFSGRQFSNSRSEMNVSTLELGDSALYLCASSSSSQGLNEQYFGPGTRLTVT.

The V call is TRBV28, the J call TRBJ2-7; 8 nucleotides match TRBD1. The CDR3 covers 13 residues. The germline V gene has CDR1 MDHEN and CDR2 SYDVKM. V was clipped by 3 bases and J by 3 bases; unmatched bases: 1. The CDR3 DNA reads as TGTGCCAGCAGTTTCAGGGGGCGCTACGAGCAGTACTTC. Translation gives CASSFRGRYEQYF.

This chain uses TRBV27 with TRBJ2-1, with D possibly being TRBD2 (5 bases). The germline V gene has CDR1 MNHEY and CDR2 SMNVEV (reference sequence). V was clipped by 6 bases and J by 1 base, with 10 bases between them. The CDR3 has 14 residues. CDR3 residues: CASSPGRSYNEQFF. CDR3 DNA sequence: TGTGCCAGCAGCCCGGGGAGATCCTACAATGAGCAGTTCTTC.

The gene calls are TRBV3-1 (or the pseudogene TRBV3-2) and TRBJ1-1; D not resolved. The CDR3 is 16 amino acids. Between the trimmed V and J ends, which lost 0 bases and 5 bases, there was a span of 16 bases. Per the germline V gene, CDR1 is LGHDT and CDR2 is YNNKEL (reference sequence). The CDR3 here is CASSQDDAGRVTEAFF. The CDR3 DNA reads as TGTGCCAGCAGCCAAGACGATGCGGGAAGGGTGACTGAAGCTTTCTTT.

The CDR3 DNA is TGCGCCAGCAGCCAAGTAACAGGGGAAGAGACCCAGTACTTC. Translated: CASSQVTGEETQYF. J is TRBJ2-5 and V is TRBV4-1; 7 positions agree with TRBD1. CDR1 is MGHRA, CDR2 YSYEKL, per germline. CDR3 length: 14 amino acids. The J segment lost 3 bases and the V segment lost 1 base, leaving 2 bases of the junction unmatched.

The V gene is TRBV7-3, the J gene TRBJ1-1; D possibly corresponds to TRBD1 (6 bases). V was clipped by 3 bases and J by 0 bases, with 11 bases between them. The germline V gene encodes CDR1 SGHTA and CDR2 FQGTGA. The CDR3 is 15 residues long. The CDR3 loop is CASSFTTGMNTEAFF. In DNA form, the CDR3 reads TGTGCCAGCAGCTTCACCACAGGGATGAACACTGAAGCTTTCTTT.

The chain employs TRBV2 and TRBJ1-4; D may be TRBD1 (5 bases). From germline, CDR1 is SNHLY and CDR2 FYNNEI. Deletions cut 7 bases from V and 4 bases from J, with 16 bases between. This CDR3 contains 15 residues. CDR3 protein: CASTRLGGNNEKLFF. The DNA for the CDR3 is TGTGCCAGCACCCGACTTGGGGGGAATAATGAAAAACTGTTTTTT.

J is TRBJ1-2 and V is TRBV5-6; 8 bases map to TRBD1. V shed 1 base, J shed 4 bases, and the junction held 6 bases outside the gene matches. The CDR3 sequence is 15 residues long. CDR1 SGHDT and CDR2 YYEEEE come from the germline V gene. CDR3 region: CASSLFDRGAYGYTF. The CDR3 nucleotides are TGTGCCAGCAGCTTGTTTGACAGGGGCGCCTATGGCTACACCTTC.

This clone was seen more than once but under ten times. V usage is TRBV10-3 and J usage is TRBJ1-5; D not certain. There are 12 residues in the CDR3. V was cut by 4 bases and J by 6 bases, with 7 bases left in between. CDR1 is ENHRY, CDR2 SYGVKD, per germline. CDR3 amino acids: CAISARGQPQHF. The CDR3, as DNA: TGTGCCATCAGTGCGAGAGGTCAGCCCCAGCATTTT.

V usage is TRBV6-5 and J usage is TRBJ1-1; D uncertain. V was pared by 5 bases and J by 5 bases, with 18 bases between. The CDR3 has 15 amino acids. Germline CDR1 MNHEY, CDR2 SVGAGI. CDR3 loop: CASSPLRVSWTEAFF. CDR3 DNA: TGTGCCAGCAGTCCTCTTCGGGTGTCGTGGACTGAAGCTTTCTTT.

J is TRBJ2-6 and V is TRBV3-1 (or the pseudogene TRBV3-2), with 9 bases identical to TRBD2. Germline CDR1 and CDR2: LGHDT and YNNKEL (reference sequence). The ends lost 3 bases at V and 1 base at J; junction bases unmatched: 4. The CDR3 is 17 residues long. CDR3 DNA: TGTGCCAGCAGCCAGTGGACTAGCGTTTCTGGGGCCAACGTCCTGACTTTC. It specifies CASSQWTSVSGANVLTF.

CDR3 in DNA: TGTGCCAGCAGCTTTCTAAATCAGCCCCAGCATTTT. It yields the protein CASSFLNQPQHF. The chain joins TRBV7-9 to TRBJ1-5; D not resolved. CDR1 and CDR2 from the germline V gene are SEHNR and FQNEAQ (reference sequence). With 3 bases removed from V and 4 bases from J, the gap between germline ends came to 4 bases. This CDR3 region has 12 residues.

The chain is built from TRBV11-2 and TRBJ2-1; 7 nucleotides agree with TRBD1. The V gene's germline CDR1 is SGHAT and CDR2 FQNNGV. J gave up 2 bases and V 5 bases, and 6 bases lay outside the gene matches. The CDR3 contains 15 residues. The CDR3 spells CASSQNTGAYNEQFF. As DNA, the CDR3 is TGTGCCAGCAGCCAGAATACAGGGGCCTACAATGAGCAGTTCTTC. Variable domain in full (rest from reference TRBV11-2 and TRBJ2-1): EAGVAQSPRYKIIEKRQSVAFWCNPISGHATLYWYQQILGQGPKLLIQFQNNGVVDDSQLPKDRFSAERLKGVDSTLKIQPAKLEDSAVYLCASSQNTGAYNEQFFGPGTRLTVL.

The chain employs TRBV19 and TRBJ1-5; the D is unclear. Trimming cost V 5 bases and J 0 bases, with 11 bases left between them. The CDR3 covers 15 residues. In germline, CDR1 is LNHDA, CDR2 SQIVND (reference sequence). CDR3 loop: CASSPQPYSNQPQHF. The CDR3, as DNA: TGTGCCAGTAGTCCACAGCCTTATAGCAATCAGCCCCAGCATTTT.

The gene calls are TRBV20-1 and TRBJ1-2; D ambiguous. There are 9 residues in the CDR3. The germline CDR1 and CDR2 sequences are DFQATT and SNEGSKA (reference sequence). V lost 4 bases to trimming and J lost 6 bases, with 3 bases between them. CDR3 loop: CSATDGYTF. The CDR3 DNA sequence: TGCAGTGCTACCGATGGCTACACCTTC.

The V call is TRBV28, the J call TRBJ1-1; maybe TRBD1 (6 bases). V was shortened by 6 bases and J by 1 base, with 12 bases between the two germline ends. Germline CDR1 is MDHEN and CDR2 is SYDVKM. CDR3 length: 14 residues. CDR3 amino acids: CASSLGTSNTEAFF. Here the CDR3 DNA reads TGTGCCAGCAGCCTCGGGACATCGAACACTGAAGCTTTCTTT.

The J gene is TRBJ2-1, the V gene TRBV28, with 8 bases fitting TRBD2. This CDR3 has 14 residues. The J segment lost 8 bases and the V segment lost 5 bases, leaving 8 bases of the junction unmatched. CDR1 and CDR2 (germline): MDHEN, SYDVKM. CDR3 loop: CASSLGLATDEQFF. The DNA of the CDR3 is TGTGCCAGCAGTCTCGGACTAGCTACCGATGAGCAGTTCTTC.

The chain recombines TRBV30 with TRBJ1-4; D call uncertain. The CDR3 has 13 amino acids. The germline gives CDR1 GTSNPN, CDR2 SVGIG (reference sequence). V lost 3 bases and J 0 bases, leaving 5 bases between the germline ends. The CDR3 spells CAWSPATNEKLFF. In nucleotides, the CDR3 is TGTGCCTGGAGCCCGGCAACTAATGAAAAACTGTTTTTT.

The chain carries TRBV2 and TRBJ1-5; TRBD1 is a possible D gene (5 bases). The CDR3 runs to 14 residues. Germline V gives CDR1 SNHLY, CDR2 FYNNEI. Between the trimmed V and J ends, which lost 3 bases and 4 bases, there was a span of 10 bases. CDR3 in DNA: TGTGCCAGCAGTGAGTGGCAGGGAAATCAGCCCCAGCATTTT. This gives the protein CASSEWQGNQPQHF.

This chain joins TRBV19 and TRBJ1-2; 7 bases align to TRBD1. The CDR3 is 15 amino acids. Trimming cost V 1 base and J 5 bases; bases outside gene matches: 7. Germline V gene lookup returns CDR1 LNHDA and CDR2 SQIVND (reference sequence). CDR3 sequence: CASSIAGTDPYGYTF. The CDR3, as DNA: TGTGCCAGTAGTATAGCGGGGACAGACCCTTATGGCTACACCTTC.

The V call is TRBV28, the J call TRBJ2-1; the D is unclear. Per germline, CDR1 MDHEN and CDR2 SYDVKM. Trimming took 5 bases from V and 7 from J, leaving 9 bases between them. There are 12 residues in the CDR3. Written as DNA, the CDR3 is TGTGCCAGCAGTCCCCAGTGGAATGAGCAGTTCTTC. This codes for CASSPQWNEQFF. Drawing the rest from reference TRBV28 and TRBJ2-1, the complete variable domain is DVKVTQSSRYLVKRTGEKVFLECVQDMDHENMFWYRQDPGLGLRLIYFSYDVKMKEKGDIPEGYSVSREKKERFSLILESASTNQTSMYLCASSPQWNEQFFGPGTRLTVL.

The genes are TRBV4-3 and TRBJ2-5, with TRBD1 matching over 7 bases. CDR3 length: 14 amino acids. Germline assignment: CDR1 LGHNA and CDR2 YSLEER. V was clipped by 0 bases and J by 4 bases; unmatched bases: 2. The CDR3: CASSQDHRGETQYF. The CDR3 coding sequence is TGCGCCAGCAGCCAAGATCACAGGGGAGAGACCCAGTACTTC.

The V gene is TRBV30, the J gene TRBJ1-1; no reliable D call. Germline values: CDR1 GTSNPN, CDR2 SVGIG (reference sequence). This CDR3 comprises 11 residues. The germline V and J ends were trimmed by 3 bases and 8 bases, with 10 bases remaining between them. The CDR3 loop reads CAWRREMEAFF. CDR3 bases: TGTGCCTGGAGACGTGAGATGGAAGCTTTCTTT. The whole variable domain, filled in from reference TRBV30 and TRBJ1-1, reads SQTIHQWPATLVQPVGSPLSLECTVEGTSNPNLYWYRQAAGRGLQLLFYSVGIGQISSEVPQNLSASRPQDRQFILSSKKLLLSDSGFYLCAWRREMEAFFGQGTRLTVV.

In its sample, this clone was seen a few times. This chain joins TRBV10-1 and TRBJ1-2, with 7 bases that match TRBD1. CDR3 length: 13 residues. CDR1 is WNHNN, CDR2 SYGVQD, per germline (reference sequence). V dropped 11 bases and J dropped 3; count of bases not matched to a gene: 9. CDR3 residues: CAPSGGRDYGYTF. CDR3 in DNA: TGCGCCCCCTCAGGGGGACGGGACTATGGCTACACCTTC.

The chain has TRBV27 and TRBJ2-5; D unclear. Germline assignment: CDR1 MNHEY and CDR2 SMNVEV (reference sequence). V was shortened by 3 bases and J by 5 bases, with 7 bases between the two germline ends. CDR3 length equals 12 residues. The CDR3 nucleotides read TGTGCCAGCAGTTTGATCCGGGAGACCCAGTACTTC. Protein sequence: CASSLIRETQYF.

V gene TRBV5-1 combines with J gene TRBJ1-1; D gene ambiguous. Germline values: CDR1 SGHRS, CDR2 YFSETQ. V lost 2 bases, J lost 3 bases, and 11 bases lay in between. The length of the CDR3 is 14 residues. DNA of the CDR3: TGCGCCAGCAGCTTTTACGGGGAGGACACTGAAGCTTTCTTT. Its translation: CASSFYGEDTEAFF.

The table lists this clone with a count of one. The gene calls are TRBV18 and TRBJ2-4; 10 positions match TRBD1. CDR1 is KGHSH, CDR2 LQKENI, per germline. CDR3 length equals 15 residues. V shed 1 base, J shed 7 bases, and the junction held 4 bases outside the gene matches. The CDR3 region has the DNA TGTGCCAGCTCACCACATCCGGGACAGGGGAACATTCAGTACTTC. As protein: CASSPHPGQGNIQYF.

Only one count was recorded for this clone. The rearrangement links TRBV30 to TRBJ1-2; possible D gene TRBD1, 5 bases. The CDR3 is 15 amino acids. Trimming shortened V by 0 bases and J by 8 bases, and 19 bases separated the two germline ends. The germline gives CDR1 GTSNPN, CDR2 SVGIG (reference sequence). The CDR3 here is CAWSVLRTPGHGYTF. DNA of the CDR3: TGTGCCTGGAGTGTACTTAGGACACCCGGCCACGGCTACACCTTC.